These T cell receptor beta chains were read from a single sample in a study of early T cells in non-severe SARS-CoV-2 infection. TCRdb recomputed calls from the 5' RACE reads with MiXCR, one row per CDR3 protein. The profile shows tens of thousands of distinct CDR3 sequences, 8% to 13% of them singletons. The source was whole blood, collected at baseline. The receptor set was obtained from an adult who was a healthcare worker with PCR-confirmed SARS-CoV-2 infection or an uninfected control (not recorded which). CDR3s leave out the opening cysteine and the closing phenylalanine or tryptophan.

>TRBV3-1|TRBJ2-1
ASSQDGGTYNEQF
>TRBV7-3|TRBJ1-1
ASSLLPDRPGTEAF
>TRBV7-2|TRBJ2-7
ASSPDRGVHEQY
>TRBV5-4|TRBJ2-3
ASSLEAGTGDTQY
>TRBV7-3|TRBJ2-6
ASSRDHSGANVLT
>TRBV18|TRBJ1-4
ASSPQREEWEKLF
>TRBV6-5|TRBJ2-1
ASRKTGGYNEQF
>TRBV25-1|TRBJ1-5
ASSGGQGEPQH
>TRBV6-1|TRBJ2-7
ASSEQAHYEQY
>TRBV5-5|TRBJ2-1
ASSLGSGVYNEQF
>TRBV29-1|TRBJ1-2
SVETRGTDLNYGYT
>TRBV2|TRBJ2-5
ARQISTSGETQY
>TRBV12-3/TRBV12-4|TRBJ2-2
ASSPLTGDTGELF
>TRBV7-3|TRBJ1-6
ASSLRPRNTDSPLH
>TRBV20-1|TRBJ1-2
SARKGPYGYT
>TRBV2|TRBJ2-3
ASRILAGGPVDTQY
>TRBV11-2|TRBJ2-3
ASSLTYTSTDTQY
>TRBV27|TRBJ2-2
ASSLFLTGELF
>TRBV7-9|TRBJ2-6
ASSLVRDTGAHVLT
>TRBV15|TRBJ2-5
ATSNRGGMETQY
>TRBV28|TRBJ1-3
ASSLPGQAEGNTIY
>TRBV14|TRBJ2-7
ASSRGGWPYEQY
>TRBV19|TRBJ2-5
ASSARGQETQY
>TRBV20-1|TRBJ2-5
SARVQLQETQY
>TRBV7-6|TRBJ2-6
ASSFPQVSGANVLT
>TRBV11-2|TRBJ2-5
ASSLSGGRETQY
>TRBV28|TRBJ2-1
ASNEGEALSYNEQF
>TRBV3-1|TRBJ2-5
ASSQAETQY
>TRBV5-4|TRBJ2-5
ASSSGTNQETQY